This T cell receptor beta chain was recovered during a study of beta chain features in type 1 diabetes. The study reverse transcribed the entire isolated RNA, so it sequenced expressed TCRB transcripts. TCRdb's copy holds only in-frame clones and misses some; the assay was immunoSEQ multiplex PCR. The table lists some 160,000 clones, about 10% of them singletons, with under 0.85% in the top ten. Study outcomes and limitations: Cells with high TCR expression could be over-represented by cDNA sequencing. Naive, central memory and Treg TCRB repertoires appeared more alike in patients than in healthy donors. Researchers report that Type 1 diabetes patients had moderately but significantly shorter TCRB CDR3s across all four CD4+ subsets.

This clone came up a few times. Its target is not known. Germline loops: CDR1 LNHNV, CDR2 YYDKDF (reference sequence). The V and J ends lost 0 bases and 4 bases respectively, with 9 bases between them. This CDR3 spans 14 amino acids. By way of CD45RO/CCR7/CD25/CD127/CD95/CD27, the CD4+ regulatory, stem cell-like memory, central memory and naive cells were sorted. The sample comprised central memory CD4+ T cells from blood. The receptor was isolated from a woman aged 25 to 39 with type 1 diabetes. V and J are TRBV15 and TRBJ1-2; D ambiguous. CDR3 protein: CATSRDFSIYGYTF. The CDR3 nucleotides are TGTGCCACCAGCAGAGATTTCAGTATCTATGGCTACACCTTC.